This TCR beta chain originates from a study of T-cell reconstitution after alpha-beta-depleted transplantation in children. General study results and limits: Roughly two months post-transplant, alpha-beta T cells reportedly originated from several hundred graft clones that had expanded. Counts and diversity of T cells one year after transplant came mostly from newly produced T cells. High day-60 TCRbeta diversity in some patients came from surviving recipient T cells and thymic progenitors.

Construction of the TCRbeta library involved unique molecular identifiers. One entry per CDR3 protein results from TCRdb running MiXCR on the PCR reads. The sample shows approximately 630,000 distinct CDR3 sequences, around 13% of them seen only once. The table lists this clonotype with many counts. Its specificity is unknown. The V segment lost 8 bases and the J segment 9 bases; nucleotides outside the gene matches: 6. CDR3 length: 12 amino acids. The material was PBMCs, obtained before TCRalphabeta/CD19-depleted stem cell transplant. The V call is TRBV12-3 or TRBV12-4, the J call TRBJ1-1; 10 positions match TRBD1. The TCR originated in a girl aged 2 to 9 with congenital amegakaryocytic thrombocytopenia, due to receive a stem cell transplant. CDR3 bases: TGTGCCAGCGGACTAGACAGGGGGCAAGCTTTCTTT. Translating gives CASGLDRGQAFF.